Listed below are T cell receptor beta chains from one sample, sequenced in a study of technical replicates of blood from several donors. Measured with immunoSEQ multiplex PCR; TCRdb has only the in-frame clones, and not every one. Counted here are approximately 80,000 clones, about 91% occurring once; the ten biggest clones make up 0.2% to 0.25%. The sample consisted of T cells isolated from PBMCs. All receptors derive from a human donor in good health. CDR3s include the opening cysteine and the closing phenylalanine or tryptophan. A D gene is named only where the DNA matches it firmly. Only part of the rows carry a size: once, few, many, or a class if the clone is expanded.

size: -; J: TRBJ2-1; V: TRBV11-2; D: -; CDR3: CASSVPGPEQFF; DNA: TGTGCCAGCAGCGTACCGGGTCCCGAGCAGTTCTTC
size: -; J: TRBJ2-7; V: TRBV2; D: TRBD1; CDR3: CASSVWGQGRYEQYF; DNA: TGTGCCAGCAGTGTTTGGGGACAGGGTCGCTACGAGCAGTACTTC
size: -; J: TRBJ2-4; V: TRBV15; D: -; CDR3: CATSRDQLFDRAKNIQYF; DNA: TGTGCCACCAGCAGAGATCAACTTTTCGACAGGGCCAAAAACATTCAGTACTTC
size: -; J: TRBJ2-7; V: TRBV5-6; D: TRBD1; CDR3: CASSLNRDRANEQYF; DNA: TGTGCCAGCAGCTTGAACCGGGACAGGGCCAACGAGCAGTACTTC
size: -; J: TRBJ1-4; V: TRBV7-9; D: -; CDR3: CASSLGTADEKLFF; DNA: TGTGCCAGCAGCTTAGGGACAGCGGATGAAAAACTGTTTTTT
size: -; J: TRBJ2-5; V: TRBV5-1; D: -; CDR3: CASSLAGARVSQETQYF; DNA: TGCGCCAGCAGCTTGGCTGGGGCTAGAGTCAGTCAAGAGACCCAGTACTTC
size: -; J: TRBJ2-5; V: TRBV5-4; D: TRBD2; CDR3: CASSWGTSVETQYF; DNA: TGTGCCAGCAGCTGGGGGACTAGCGTGGAGACCCAGTACTTC
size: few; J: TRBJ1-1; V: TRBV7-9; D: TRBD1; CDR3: CASSSSRGATEAFF; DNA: TGTGCCAGCAGCTCCTCCAGGGGGGCCACTGAAGCTTTCTTT
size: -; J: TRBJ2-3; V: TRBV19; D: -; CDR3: CASSIGAGTDTQYF; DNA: TGTGCCAGTAGTATCGGAGCAGGCACAGATACGCAGTATTTT
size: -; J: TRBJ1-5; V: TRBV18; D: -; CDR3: CASSLDDGSNSNQPQHF; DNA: TGTGCCAGCTCACTGGACGACGGGAGTAATAGCAATCAGCCCCAGCATTTT
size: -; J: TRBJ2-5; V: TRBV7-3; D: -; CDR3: CASSPENAQETQYF; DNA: TGTGCCAGCAGCCCCGAGAACGCACAAGAGACCCAGTACTTC
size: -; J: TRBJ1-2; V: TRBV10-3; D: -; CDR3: CAITPGQPQANYGYTF; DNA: TGTGCCATCACCCCTGGGCAGCCACAAGCTAACTATGGCTACACCTTC
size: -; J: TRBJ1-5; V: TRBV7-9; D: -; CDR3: CASSAWAVNQPQHF; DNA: TGTGCCAGCAGCGCATGGGCCGTCAATCAGCCCCAGCATTTT
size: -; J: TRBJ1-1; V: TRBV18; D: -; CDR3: CASSPLPHTEAFF; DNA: TGTGCCAGCTCACCTCTCCCCCACACTGAAGCTTTCTTT
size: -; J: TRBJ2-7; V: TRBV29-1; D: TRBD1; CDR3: CSVRTGGGYEQYF; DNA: TGCAGCGTTCGCACAGGGGGCGGCTACGAGCAGTACTTC
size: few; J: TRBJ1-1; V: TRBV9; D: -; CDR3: CASSVRQQPDTEAFF; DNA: TGTGCCAGCAGCGTACGCCAACAGCCAGACACTGAAGCTTTCTTT
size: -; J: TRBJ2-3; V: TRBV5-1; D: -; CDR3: CASSLFTGTDTQYF; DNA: TGCGCCAGCAGCTTGTTTACAGGGACAGATACGCAGTATTTT
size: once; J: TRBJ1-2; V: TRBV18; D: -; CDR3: CASSPTVPGLYGYTF; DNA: TGTGCCAGCTCACCGACAGTTCCGGGCCTCTATGGCTACACCTTC
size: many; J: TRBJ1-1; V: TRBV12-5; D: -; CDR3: CASGSTGMRAFF; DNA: TGTGCTAGTGGTTCCACCGGGATGAGGGCTTTCTTT
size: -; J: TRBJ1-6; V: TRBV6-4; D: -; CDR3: CASSEEGTGVYNSPLHF; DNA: TGTGCCAGCAGTGAGGAGGGTACAGGTGTCTATAATTCACCCCTCCACTTT
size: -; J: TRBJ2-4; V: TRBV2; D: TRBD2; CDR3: CASRGEGPKNIQYF; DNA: TGTGCCAGCCGAGGGGAGGGGCCTAAAAACATTCAGTACTTC
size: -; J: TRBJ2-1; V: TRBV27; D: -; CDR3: CASSFDRHNEQFF; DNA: TGTGCCAGCAGTTTTGACAGGCACAATGAGCAGTTCTTC
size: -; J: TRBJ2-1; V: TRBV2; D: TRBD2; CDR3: CASSAGSGGRYNEQFF; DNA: TGTGCCAGCAGTGCCGGTAGCGGGGGGCGATACAATGAGCAGTTCTTC
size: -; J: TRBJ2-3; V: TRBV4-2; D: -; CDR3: CASSQGDTKVADTQYF; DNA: TGTGCCAGCAGCCAAGGTGACACAAAAGTCGCAGATACGCAGTATTTT
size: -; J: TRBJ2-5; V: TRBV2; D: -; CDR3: CASRPQGVKETQYF; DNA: TGTGCCAGCAGACCACAGGGTGTTAAAGAGACCCAGTACTTC
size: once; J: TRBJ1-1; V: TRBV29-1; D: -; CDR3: CSVTLSGGTEAFF; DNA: TGCAGCGTGACCCTGTCGGGGGGCACTGAAGCTTTCTTT
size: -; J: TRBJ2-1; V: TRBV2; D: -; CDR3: CASSEHSVYNEQFF; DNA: TGTGCCAGCAGTGAACACTCGGTTTACAATGAGCAGTTCTTC
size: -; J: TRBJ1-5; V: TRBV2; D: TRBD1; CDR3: CASSERGQGRSNQPQHF; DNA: TGTGCCAGCAGTGAAAGGGGACAGGGAAGGAGCAATCAGCCCCAGCATTTT
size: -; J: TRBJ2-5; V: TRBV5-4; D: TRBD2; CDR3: CASSLEGGPETQYF; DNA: TGTGCCAGCAGCTTGGAGGGAGGGCCGGAGACCCAGTACTTC
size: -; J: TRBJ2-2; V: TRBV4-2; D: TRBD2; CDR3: CASSPGLAGLNTGELFF; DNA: TGTGCCAGCAGCCCCGGACTAGCGGGGCTGAACACCGGGGAGCTGTTTTTT
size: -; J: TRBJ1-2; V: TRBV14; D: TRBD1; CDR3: CASSQGTGYGYTF; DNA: TGTGCCAGCAGCCAGGGGACAGGCTATGGCTACACCTTC
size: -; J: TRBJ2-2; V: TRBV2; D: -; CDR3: CASIGTGWDTGELFF; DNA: TGTGCCAGCATCGGAACAGGTTGGGACACCGGGGAGCTGTTTTTT
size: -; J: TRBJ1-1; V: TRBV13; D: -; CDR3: CASSSEGSLRSTEAFF; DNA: TGTGCCAGCAGCTCGGAAGGCTCCCTTCGGAGCACTGAAGCTTTCTTT
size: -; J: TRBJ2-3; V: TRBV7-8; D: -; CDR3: CASSLAGGRDTQYF; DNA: TGTGCCAGCAGCTTAGCGGGGGGGCGCGATACGCAGTATTTT
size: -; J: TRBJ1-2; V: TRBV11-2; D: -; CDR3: CASSLGYRLSDYGYTF; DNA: TGTGCCAGCAGCTTAGGGTACAGGTTATCCGACTATGGCTACACCTTC
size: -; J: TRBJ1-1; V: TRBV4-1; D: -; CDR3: CASSHPGLTEAFF; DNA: TGCGCCAGCAGCCATCCAGGACTGACTGAAGCTTTCTTT
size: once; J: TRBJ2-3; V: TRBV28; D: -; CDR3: CASSPQRADTQYF; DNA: TGTGCCAGCAGTCCCCAGAGGGCAGATACGCAGTATTTT
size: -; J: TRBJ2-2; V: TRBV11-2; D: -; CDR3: CASSFNDRNTGELFF; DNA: TGTGCCAGCAGCTTTAACGACAGGAACACCGGGGAGCTGTTTTTT
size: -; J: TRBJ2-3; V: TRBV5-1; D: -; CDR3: CASSLMAPQTDTQYF; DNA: TGCGCCAGCAGCTTGATGGCCCCACAAACAGATACGCAGTATTTT
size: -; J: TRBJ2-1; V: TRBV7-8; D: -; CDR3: CASSLASNEQFF; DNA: TGTGCCAGCAGCTTAGCCTCCAATGAGCAGTTCTTC
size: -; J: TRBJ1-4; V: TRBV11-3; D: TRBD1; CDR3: CASSAGQGRDSNEKLFF; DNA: TGTGCCAGCAGCGCGGGACAGGGGCGCGACTCTAATGAAAAACTGTTTTTT
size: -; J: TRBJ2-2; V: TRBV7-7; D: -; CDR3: CASSPQGPGNTGELFF; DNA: TGTGCCAGCAGCCCACAGGGTCCTGGGAACACCGGGGAGCTGTTTTTT
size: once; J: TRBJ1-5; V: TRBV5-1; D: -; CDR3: CASSLGGPGVYSNQPQHF; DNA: TGCGCCAGCAGCTTGGGGGGTCCAGGGGTCTATAGCAATCAGCCCCAGCATTTT
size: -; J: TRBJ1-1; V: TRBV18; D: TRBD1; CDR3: CASSPRRDRVMDTEAFF; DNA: TGTGCCAGCTCACCACGGCGGGACAGGGTAATGGACACTGAAGCTTTCTTT
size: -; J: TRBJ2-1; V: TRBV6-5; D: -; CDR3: CASSYLGGSYNEQFF; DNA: TGTGCCAGCAGTTACTTGGGGGGCTCCTACAATGAGCAGTTCTTC
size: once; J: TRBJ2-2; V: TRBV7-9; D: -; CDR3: CASSQGMKVLFF; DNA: TGTGCCAGCAGCCAGGGGATGAAGGTGCTGTTTTTT
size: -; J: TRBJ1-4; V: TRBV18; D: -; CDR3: CASSPPPGGEKLFF; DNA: TGTGCCAGCTCACCACCCCCGGGTGGTGAAAAACTGTTTTTT
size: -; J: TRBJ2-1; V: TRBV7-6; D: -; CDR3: CASGGAGYNEQFF; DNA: TGTGCCAGTGGTGGGGCAGGGTACAATGAGCAGTTCTTC
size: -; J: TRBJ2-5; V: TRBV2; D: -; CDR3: CASTENHPGGTQYF; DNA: TGTGCCAGCACCGAAAATCACCCCGGGGGGACCCAGTACTTC
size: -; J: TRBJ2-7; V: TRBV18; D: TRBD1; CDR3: CASSPGLQGVEYEQYF; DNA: TGTGCCAGCTCACCGGGCCTACAGGGGGTGGAATACGAGCAGTACTTC
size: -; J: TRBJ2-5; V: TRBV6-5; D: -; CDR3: CASSPGRDRTQYF; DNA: TGTGCCAGCAGCCCTGGCAGGGATCGGACCCAGTACTTC
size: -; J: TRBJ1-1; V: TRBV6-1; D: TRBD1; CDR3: CASSLPLTGETEAFF; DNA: TGTGCCAGCAGTCTCCCTCTTACAGGGGAAACTGAAGCTTTCTTT
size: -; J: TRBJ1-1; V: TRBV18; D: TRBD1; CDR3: CASSPYRDRGLAFF; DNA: TGTGCCAGCTCACCCTACCGGGACAGGGGGCTTGCTTTCTTT
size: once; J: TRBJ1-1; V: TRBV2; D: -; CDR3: CASSESGYNTEAFF; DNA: TGTGCCAGCAGTGAATCGGGGTATAACACTGAAGCTTTCTTT
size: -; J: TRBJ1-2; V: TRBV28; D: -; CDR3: CASSFAGLNGYTF; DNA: TGTGCCAGCAGTTTTGCAGGACTGAATGGCTACACCTTC
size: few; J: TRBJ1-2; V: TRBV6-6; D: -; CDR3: CASSYGAENTF; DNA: TGTGCCAGCAGCTACGGGGCCGAGAACACCTTC
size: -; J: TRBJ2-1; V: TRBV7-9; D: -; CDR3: CASSLATAYNEQFF; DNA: TGTGCCAGCAGCTTAGCGACAGCATACAATGAGCAGTTCTTC
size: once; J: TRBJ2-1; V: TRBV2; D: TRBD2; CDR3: CASTGGGRLAESHYNEQFF; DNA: TGTGCCAGCACGGGAGGGGGTCGGCTAGCGGAATCCCATTACAATGAGCAGTTCTTC
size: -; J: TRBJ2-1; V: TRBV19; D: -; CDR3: CASSIGRQVNEQFF; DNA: TGTGCCAGTAGTATAGGGCGACAGGTCAATGAGCAGTTCTTC
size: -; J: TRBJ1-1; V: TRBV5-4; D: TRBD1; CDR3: CASSLSGTGGTEAFF; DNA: TGTGCCAGCAGCCTCAGTGGGACAGGGGGAACTGAAGCTTTCTTT